The clone carrying this T cell receptor delta chain was picked up a small number of times. The target antigen is unknown. This specimen comes from a study of Vδ1+ human thymocytes. Notes on the study in general: Bulk repertoire data may be misinterpreted because of unexpected Vdelta2 sequences. Thymic TRG and TRD repertoires appeared highly polyclonal.

Germline V gives CDR1 TSWWSYY, CDR2 QGS. This CDR3 has 22 residues. V lost 3 bases, J lost 0 bases, and 21 bases stayed unmatched. The template was reverse-transcribed extracted RNA. Multiplex PCR used pooled V-gene forward primers and a constant-region reverse primer to amplify CDR3s. TCRdb re-called the multiplex PCR reads using CATT. The sample comprises around 60,000 delta-chain clones, over 12% of which are singletons, and around 0.37% rests with the top ten. Thymocytes were sorted as CD3+ TCRVdelta1+ TCRVdelta2- after alphabeta T cell depletion. Purity of the sorted Vdelta1+ thymocytes ranged from 98% to 99.6%.

The chain uses TRDV1 and TRDJ1; TRDD3 aligns across 11 bases. Sequencing was done on a sample of Vdelta1+ gamma-delta thymocytes from the thymus. Subset specified: FACS-sorted CD3+ TCRalphabeta- TCRVdelta1+ TCRVdelta2- thymocytes. This receptor was identified in a girl under three years old who had congenital heart surgery. In DNA, the CDR3 is TGTGCTCTTGGGGACCATCCTCCTAACCGCGGGACTGGGGGATATTACACCGATAAACTCATCTTT. It specifies CALGDHPPNRGTGGYYTDKLIF.